These 30 T cell receptor beta chains came from one sample sequenced in a study of sequential checkpoint blockade in melanoma. Sequenced by immunoSEQ multiplex PCR; TCRdb stores in-frame clones only, minus some. This table has under 25,000 clones, around 75% appearing once. As to treatment: randomized to nivolumab then ipilimumab (arm A) or the reverse (arm B). Here the sequenced sample was CD8+ T cells sorted from blood (inferred from file names), taken from a patient given nivolumab and ipilimumab in sequence. All receptors come from a human donor with melanoma.

The gene calls are TRBV9 and TRBJ2-2; TRBD2 might be the D (7 bases). The V end lost 3 bases, the J end lost 0 bases, and 15 bases lay between the germline ends. CDR1 and CDR2 from the germline V gene are SGDLS and YYNGEE. This CDR3 has 17 residues. CDR3 protein: CASSENLRGPNTGELFF. CDR3 DNA sequence: TGTGCCAGCAGCGAGAACTTGCGGGGGCCGAACACCGGGGAGCTGTTTTTT.

V and J are TRBV2 and TRBJ1-5; 7 bases line up with TRBD1. The germline gives CDR1 SNHLY, CDR2 FYNNEI. The CDR3 sequence is 16 residues long. J lost 3 bases, V lost 6 bases, and 11 bases had no gene match. CDR3 nucleotides: TGTGCCAGCAGGACCGGACAGGACCCACTCAATCAGCCCCAGCATTTT. As protein: CASRTGQDPLNQPQHF.

V gene TRBV6-6 combines with J gene TRBJ1-6; 8 bases align to TRBD1. V lost 7 bases, J lost 7 bases, and 3 bases stayed unmatched. The germline V gene has CDR1 MNHNY and CDR2 SVGAGI (reference sequence). CDR3 length: 13 residues. As DNA, the CDR3 is TGTGCCAGCAACGCAGGGGGCAATTCACCCCTCCACTTT. Amino acid sequence: CASNAGGNSPLHF.

In its sample, this clone is medium-sized. The chain recombines TRBV9 with TRBJ1-2, with D hard to call. Trimming took 3 bases from V and 3 from J, leaving 12 bases between them. The germline V gene encodes CDR1 SGDLS and CDR2 YYNGEE. The CDR3 is 14 residues long. DNA for the CDR3: TGTGCCAGCAGCGGAGTCGGTACGGACTATGGCTACACCTTC. It specifies CASSGVGTDYGYTF.

The chain recombines TRBV6-5 with TRBJ1-5; D remains unclear. This CDR3 is 14 amino acids long. CDR1 and CDR2 from the germline V gene are MNHEY and SVGAGI. The germline V and J ends were trimmed by 0 bases and 2 bases, with 5 bases remaining between them. This chain's CDR3 is CASSYSGGNQPQHF. As DNA, the CDR3 is TGTGCCAGCAGTTACTCCGGGGGCAATCAGCCCCAGCATTTT.

V and J are TRBV19 and TRBJ2-1, with 7 bases aligning to TRBD1. This CDR3 is built from 14 residues. Germline loops: CDR1 LNHDA, CDR2 SQIVND (reference sequence). Trimming removed 1 base from V and 9 bases from J; junction bases left unmatched: 6. The CDR3 coding sequence is TGTGCCAGTAGTATAGTACAGGGGCGGATTGAGCAGTTCTTC. Its translation: CASSIVQGRIEQFF.

V and J are TRBV30 and TRBJ2-1; 7 nucleotides line up with TRBD2. Germline-derived CDR1 and CDR2 are GTSNPN and SVGIG (reference sequence). CDR3 length: 17 residues. CDR3 DNA sequence: TGTGCTGCCAGTTACACGGGGAGGGCCGGGGCCTACAATGAGCAGTTCTTC. Translating gives CAASYTGRAGAYNEQFF.

CDR3 in DNA: TGTGCCAGCAGGGACAGCTACGAGCAGTACTTC. Its translation: CASRDSYEQYF. This sequence joins TRBV6-6 and TRBJ2-7; D is possibly TRBD1 (6 bases). This CDR3 region has 11 residues. CDR1 and CDR2 (germline): MNHNY, SVGAGI (reference sequence). Deletions cut 6 bases from V and 3 bases from J, with 6 bases between.

V usage is TRBV27 and J usage is TRBJ2-5, with 13 positions matching TRBD2. V shed 5 bases, J shed 2 bases, and the junction held 8 bases outside the gene matches. Germline CDR1 and CDR2: MNHEY and SMNVEV (reference sequence). This CDR3 comprises 17 residues. DNA of the CDR3: TGTGCCAGCAGTCCGCGACTAGCGGGGGGAAGGCAAGAGACCCAGTACTTC. Amino acids: CASSPRLAGGRQETQYF.

V is TRBV6-4 and J is TRBJ2-6, with unresolved D. The CDR3 length is 18 residues. Per the germline V gene, CDR1 is MRHNA and CDR2 is SNTAGT. V lost 5 bases to trimming and J lost 5 bases, with 22 bases between them. Here the CDR3 DNA reads TGTGCCAGCAGTCGCGATTGCTCACGACAAAGTCGGGCCAACGTCCTGACTTTC. The encoded protein is CASSRDCSRQSRANVLTF.

The V call is TRBV10-2, the J call TRBJ2-7; the match to TRBD2 covers 9 bases. CDR1 is WSHSY and CDR2 is SAAADI in the germline V gene. The junction had 4 bases not matched to a gene; V was cut back by 0 bases and J by 4 bases. This CDR3 has 15 amino acids. The CDR3 reads CASSESRLAGYEQYF. CDR3 coding DNA: TGCGCCAGCAGTGAGTCACGGCTAGCGGGATACGAGCAGTACTTC.

The V and J genes are TRBV7-9 and TRBJ1-6; 8 positions match TRBD1. Germline V gives CDR1 SEHNR, CDR2 FQNEAQ (reference sequence). V lost 4 bases and J lost 8; bases outside the gene matches: 10. The CDR3 covers 16 residues. The CDR3 here is CASSSRTGGRDSPLHF. In DNA form, the CDR3 reads TGTGCCAGCAGCTCCAGAACAGGGGGAAGAGATTCACCCCTCCACTTT. Drawing the rest from reference TRBV7-9 and TRBJ1-6, the complete variable domain is DTGVSQNPRHKITKRGQNVTFRCDPISEHNRLYWYRQTLGQGPEFLTYFQNEAQLEKSRLLSDRFSAERPKGSFSTLEIQRTEQGDSAMYLCASSSRTGGRDSPLHFGNGTRLTVT.

This CDR3 is CASSGLTSGSNEQFF. DNA of the CDR3: TGTGCCAGTAGTGGTCTCACTAGCGGGAGTAATGAGCAGTTCTTC. The rearrangement joins TRBV19 to TRBJ2-1; TRBD2 aligns across 11 bases. The V gene end was trimmed by 5 bases and the J gene end by 7 bases; junction bases not matched to a gene: 7. CDR1 is LNHDA, CDR2 SQIVND, per germline (reference sequence). CDR3 length: 15 amino acids.

This sequence joins TRBV11-2 and TRBJ1-1, with D possibly matching TRBD1 (5 bases). The CDR3 spans 15 residues. V lost 5 bases and J 1 base, leaving 14 bases between the germline ends. CDR1 SGHAT and CDR2 FQNNGV come from the germline V gene. The chain's CDR3 is CASSPVGGRNTEAFF. The CDR3 DNA follows: TGTGCCAGCAGCCCCGTCGGGGGGAGGAACACTGAAGCTTTCTTT.

This chain joins TRBV6-5 and TRBJ2-7; weak D call: TRBD2 (7 bases). The CDR3 sequence is 15 residues long. The V end was cut by 5 bases, the J end by 3 bases, with 17 bases between. CDR1 and CDR2 (germline): MNHEY, SVGAGI. CDR3 coding DNA: TGTGCCAGCAGTGGTGCGGGGGCCTTCTACTACGAGCAGTACTTC. Its protein is CASSGAGAFYYEQYF.

The rearrangement links TRBV5-8 to TRBJ2-7; maybe TRBD2 (6 bases). CDR3 length equals 12 residues. V lost 2 bases, J lost 3 bases, and 6 bases lay in between. CDR1 and CDR2 from the germline V gene are SGHTS and YDEGEE. CDR3 protein: CASSFGGYEQYF. In DNA form, the CDR3 reads TGTGCCAGCAGCTTCGGGGGCTACGAGCAGTACTTC.

This chain connects TRBV5-6 to TRBJ1-2; D gene unclear. This CDR3 region has 14 residues. The ends were cut back, 3 bases at V and 0 bases at J, with 9 bases in the middle. Germline CDR1 SGHDT, CDR2 YYEEEE. This CDR3 reads CASSSSAANYGYTF. The CDR3 nucleotides read TGTGCCAGCAGCTCGAGCGCCGCTAACTATGGCTACACCTTC.

This clone was picked up a small number of times. The V call is TRBV7-3, the J call TRBJ2-2; possibly TRBD1 for D (5 bases). CDR1 is SGHTA and CDR2 is FQGTGA in the germline V gene. The V gene lost 0 bases and the J gene lost 0 bases, with 8 bases spanning the gap. The length of the CDR3 is 16 residues. DNA for the CDR3: TGTGCCAGCAGCTTAACGGCAGGGCCGAACACCGGGGAGCTGTTTTTT. Protein sequence: CASSLTAGPNTGELFF.

This clone was observed a single time. The V call is TRBV6-1, the J call TRBJ2-7; no definite D call. The germline gives CDR1 MNHNS, CDR2 SASEGT. V lost 7 bases and J 3 bases, leaving 16 bases between the germline ends. The length of the CDR3 is 14 residues. DNA for the CDR3: TGTGCCAGCACCGGGTGGTCCCTGAGCTACGAGCAGTACTTC. Protein product: CASTGWSLSYEQYF.

The rearrangement links TRBV9 to TRBJ2-1; 10 bases match TRBD2. The V gene end was trimmed by 0 bases and the J gene end by 2 bases; junction bases not matched to a gene: 2. CDR1 is SGDLS, CDR2 YYNGEE, per germline. The CDR3 length is 16 residues. CDR3 nucleotides: TGTGCCAGCAGCGTAGGGCTAGCGGGGGCCTACAATGAGCAGTTCTTC. It yields the protein CASSVGLAGAYNEQFF. The full variable domain, rest sourced from reference TRBV9 and TRBJ2-1, is DSGVTQTPKHLITATGQRVTLRCSPRSGDLSVYWYQQSLDQGLQFLIQYYNGEERAKGNILERFSAQQFPDLHSELNLSSLELGDSALYFCASSVGLAGAYNEQFFGPGTRLTVL.

The chain joins TRBV29-1 to TRBJ2-1, with D possibly TRBD1 on 5 matching bases. The CDR3 sequence is 14 residues long. Per germline, CDR1 SQVTM and CDR2 ANQGSEA. V lost 3 bases and J lost 2, with 11 bases in between. The CDR3 DNA reads as TGCAGCGTTGAGCTGGGGCCCCCCTACAATGAGCAGTTCTTC. Translating gives CSVELGPPYNEQFF.

This clone came up once. The gene calls are TRBV4-3 and TRBJ2-1; 11 nucleotides agree with TRBD1. The V gene's germline CDR1 is LGHNA and CDR2 YSLEER. With V trimmed by 1 base and J by 10 bases, 18 bases remained unmatched. CDR3 length: 19 residues. The CDR3 spells CASSQGEAFWTGGPGEQFF. CDR3 sequence (DNA): TGCGCCAGCAGCCAAGGGGAAGCGTTCTGGACAGGGGGCCCCGGGGAGCAGTTCTTC.

This clone was recorded a few times. The rearrangement uses TRBV11-2 and TRBJ2-5; 8 bases agree with TRBD1. The J call is in doubt because the DNA end fits TRBJ2-7 better. The CDR3 has 14 amino acids. CDR1 and CDR2 (germline): SGHAT, FQNNGV. CDR3 protein: CASSLARGLYEQYF. In DNA form, the CDR3 reads TGTGCCAGCAGCTTAGCCAGGGGGCTCTACGAGCAGTACTTC.

The J gene is TRBJ1-1, the V gene TRBV19; D remains ambiguous. The CDR3 is made up of 14 amino acids. From germline, CDR1 is LNHDA and CDR2 SQIVND (reference sequence). The V gene lost 1 base and the J gene lost 5 bases, with 11 bases spanning the gap. This CDR3 is CASSIVGSRTEAFF. The DNA for the CDR3 is TGTGCCAGTAGTATAGTTGGTTCACGGACTGAAGCTTTCTTT. Filled out from reference TRBV19 and TRBJ1-1, the complete variable domain reads DGGITQSPKYLFRKEGQNVTLSCEQNLNHDAMYWYRQDPGQGLRLIYYSQIVNDFQKGDIAEGYSVSREKKESFPLTVTSAQKNPTAFYLCASSIVGSRTEAFFGQGTRLTVV.

The chain links TRBV6-5 to TRBJ1-5, with no clear D. Germline-derived CDR1 and CDR2 are MNHEY and SVGAGI. This CDR3 is 15 amino acids long. Trimming shortened V by 6 bases and J by 0 bases, and 12 bases separated the two germline ends. CDR3 coding DNA: TGTGCCAGCAGAGTCAGGATTTATAGCAATCAGCCCCAGCATTTT. This codes for CASRVRIYSNQPQHF.

Only one count was recorded for this clone. In the same sample, other DNA sequences code for this CDR3. The chain carries TRBV27 and TRBJ2-3; D possibly corresponds to TRBD2 (5 bases). This CDR3 is 14 amino acids long. V was cut by 6 bases and J by 4 bases, with 14 bases left in between. CDR1 and CDR2 (germline): MNHEY, SMNVEV (reference sequence). The CDR3 here is CASSSLEGPDTQYF. The CDR3 DNA follows: TGTGCCAGCAGCTCTCTTGAGGGCCCAGATACGCAGTATTTT.

This clone was counted only a few times. This chain connects TRBV19 to TRBJ2-3, with D possibly matching TRBD2 (5 bases). From germline, CDR1 is LNHDA and CDR2 SQIVND (reference sequence). V was cut by 9 bases and J by 0 bases, with 10 bases left in between. The CDR3 runs 13 residues. The CDR3 DNA is TGTGCCAGCGGACTGACTAGCACAGATACGCAGTATTTT. Translating it yields CASGLTSTDTQYF.

V usage is TRBV25-1 and J usage is TRBJ2-7, with D possibly TRBD1 on 6 matching bases. CDR1 and CDR2 (germline): MGHDK, SYGVNS. V was shortened by 4 bases and J by 3 bases, with 13 bases between the two germline ends. The length of the CDR3 is 14 residues. In DNA, the CDR3 is TGTGCCAGCAGTGGGGGGCGATGGGGCTACGAGCAGTACTTC. Amino acid sequence: CASSGGRWGYEQYF.

The chain recombines TRBV19 with TRBJ2-1; 9 positions match TRBD2. CDR3 length: 15 residues. V gave up 3 bases and J gave up 4 bases; unmatched junction bases: 4. Per germline, CDR1 LNHDA and CDR2 SQIVND (reference sequence). CDR3 nucleotides: TGTGCCAGTAGTATCGGACTAGCGATATACAATGAGCAGTTCTTC. It codes for CASSIGLAIYNEQFF.

This rearrangement joins TRBV19 to TRBJ2-2; weak D call: TRBD1 (6 bases). This CDR3 is 15 amino acids long. CDR1 and CDR2 (germline): LNHDA, SQIVND (reference sequence). The V and J ends lost 11 bases and 0 bases respectively, with 16 bases between them. CDR3 nucleotides: TGTGCCGCACGGTGGTCAGGGGCGAACACCGGGGAGCTGTTTTTT. Translated: CAARWSGANTGELFF. Full variable domain (rest looked up from reference TRBV19 and TRBJ2-2): DGGITQSPKYLFRKEGQNVTLSCEQNLNHDAMYWYRQDPGQGLRLIYYSQIVNDFQKGDIAEGYSVSREKKESFPLTVTSAQKNPTAFYLCAARWSGANTGELFFGEGSRLTVL.